The rows below give T cell receptor beta chains drawn from one sample of a study of blood T cell repertoires in COVID-19. TCRdb keeps only in-frame clones here, not all; method: immunoSEQ multiplex PCR. Among 200,000 or so clones listed, about 80% were seen once. Sequenced sample: PBMCs or T cells enriched from blood (not recorded which). These receptors originate from a man aged 40-49 years who had recovered from COVID-19. Both conserved end residues are part of each CDR3. A D gene is named only where the DNA matches it firmly. Clone size appears in some rows only: once, few, many, or a class for an expanded clone.

TRBJ2-1,TRBV11-3,-,-,CASSLGLAGPNENEQFF,TGTGCCAGCAGCTTGGGTCTCGCGGGGCCTAATGAGAATGAGCAGTTCTTC
TRBJ2-3,TRBV7-9,-,-,CASSLRQVVYTDTQYF,TGTGCCAGCAGCTTGCGACAGGTAGTATACACAGATACGCAGTATTTT
TRBJ2-1,TRBV5-1,TRBD1,-,CASTQQDRGRYNEQFF,TGCGCCAGCACCCAGCAGGACAGGGGGCGATACAATGAGCAGTTCTTC
TRBJ1-3,TRBV5-4,-,-,CASSASEGFSGNTIYF,TGTGCCAGCAGCGCGTCCGAGGGTTTCTCTGGAAACACCATATATTTT
TRBJ2-3,TRBV10-3,TRBD2,-,CAISDVGAGGEDTQYF,TGTGCCATCAGTGATGTAGGAGCGGGGGGTGAAGATACGCAGTATTTT
TRBJ1-1,TRBV5-1,-,few,CASSLGALGAYTEAFF,TGCGCCAGCAGCTTGGGGGCTTTGGGGGCATACACTGAAGCTTTCTTT
TRBJ1-5,TRBV27,TRBD1,-,CASSTGQGGNQPQHF,TGTGCCAGCAGCACTGGACAGGGGGGCAATCAGCCCCAGCATTTT
TRBJ2-3,TRBV13,TRBD2,-,CASSLASGGATDTQYF,TGTGCCAGCAGCTTAGCTAGCGGGGGGGCCACAGATACGCAGTATTTT
TRBJ2-2,TRBV11-2,-,-,CASSPGRGSGELFF,TGTGCCAGCAGCCCTGGGAGAGGGTCCGGGGAGCTGTTTTTT
TRBJ1-2,TRBV7-9,TRBD1,once,CASSLAHRGQYGYTF,TGTGCCAGCAGCTTAGCCCACAGGGGGCAATATGGCTACACCTTC
TRBJ1-2,TRBV4-2,TRBD1,-,CASSRTGDYGYTF,TGTGCCAGCAGCCGAACAGGGGACTATGGCTACACCTTC
TRBJ1-6,TRBV19,TRBD1,-,CASNPGTGINSPLHF,TGTGCCAGTAATCCCGGGACAGGGATTAATTCACCCCTCCACTTT
TRBJ1-1,TRBV19,-,few,CASSSSSWTEAFF,TGTGCCAGTAGCTCCAGTTCTTGGACTGAAGCTTTCTTT
TRBJ2-7,TRBV18,-,-,CASSPDRSREQYF,TGTGCCAGCTCACCCGACAGGTCAAGGGAGCAGTACTTC
TRBJ1-5,TRBV6-5,-,once,CASSSTSGAQHF,TGTGCCAGCAGCTCGACCTCCGGGGCCCAGCATTTT
TRBJ2-3,TRBV11-2,-,-,CASSRLLAGSTDTQYF,TGTGCCAGCAGCCGATTACTGGCGGGAAGCACAGATACGCAGTATTTT